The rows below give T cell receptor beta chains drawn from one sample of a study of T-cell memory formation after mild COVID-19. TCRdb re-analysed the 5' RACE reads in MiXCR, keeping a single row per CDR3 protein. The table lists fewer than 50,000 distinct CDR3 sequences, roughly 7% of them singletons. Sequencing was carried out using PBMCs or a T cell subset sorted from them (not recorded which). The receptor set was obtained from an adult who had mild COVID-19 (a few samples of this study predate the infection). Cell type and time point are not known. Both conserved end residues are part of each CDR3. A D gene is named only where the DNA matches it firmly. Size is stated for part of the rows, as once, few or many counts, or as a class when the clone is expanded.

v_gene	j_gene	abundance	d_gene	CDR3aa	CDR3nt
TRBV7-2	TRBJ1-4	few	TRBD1	CASSLTGATTNEKLFF	TGTGCCAGCAGCTTGACAGGGGCAACAACTAATGAAAAACTGTTTTTT
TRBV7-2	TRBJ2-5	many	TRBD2	CASSRSGVQETQYF	TGTGCCAGCAGCCGAAGCGGGGTCCAAGAGACCCAGTACTTC
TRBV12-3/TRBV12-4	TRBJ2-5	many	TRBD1	CASSPGQGAETQYF	TGTGCCAGCAGTCCCGGACAGGGGGCTGAGACCCAGTACTTC
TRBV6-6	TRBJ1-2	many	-	CASSFIQGHGYTF	TGTGCCAGCAGTTTCATACAGGGTCATGGCTACACCTTC
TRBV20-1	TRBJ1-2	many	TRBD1	CSARDRGLRGGYTF	TGCAGTGCGCGGGACAGGGGGCTAAGAGGCGGCTACACCTTC
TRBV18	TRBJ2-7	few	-	CASSPRQMGHYEQYF	TGTGCCAGCTCACCCCGACAGATGGGACACTACGAGCAGTACTTC
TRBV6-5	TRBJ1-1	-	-	CASKETGTSLRDRIF	TGTGCCAGCAAGGAAACTGGGACATCGCTACGAGATCGGATCTTT
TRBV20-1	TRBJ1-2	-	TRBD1	CSPKTGDSYGYTF	TGCAGTCCAAAGACAGGGGACAGCTATGGCTACACCTTC
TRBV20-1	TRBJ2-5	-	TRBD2	CSARGTSGRSETQYF	TGCAGTGCTAGGGGGACTAGCGGGAGATCCGAGACCCAGTACTTC
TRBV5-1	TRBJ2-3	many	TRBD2	CASSLALAGRTDTQYF	TGCGCCAGCAGCTTGGCACTAGCGGGACGCACAGATACGCAGTATTTT
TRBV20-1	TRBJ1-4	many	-	CSARPGATNEKLFF	TGCAGTGCTCGCCCAGGCGCAACTAATGAAAAACTGTTTTTT
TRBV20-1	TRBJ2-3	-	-	CSARDGPRGADTQYF	TGCAGTGCTAGAGATGGGCCCAGGGGGGCAGATACGCAGTATTTT
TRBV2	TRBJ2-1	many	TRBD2	CASSVKTSGGYNEQFF	TGTGCCAGCAGTGTTAAGACTAGCGGGGGATACAATGAGCAGTTCTTC
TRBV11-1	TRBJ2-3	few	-	CASSLLQADTQYF	TGTGCCAGCAGCTTACTCCAGGCAGATACGCAGTATTTT
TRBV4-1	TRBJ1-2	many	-	CASSQDLGGGYTF	TGCGCCAGCAGCCAAGATCTGGGCGGTGGCTACACCTTC
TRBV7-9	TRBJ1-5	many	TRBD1	CASSLGRGQNQPQHF	TGTGCCAGCAGCTTAGGCAGGGGGCAAAATCAGCCCCAGCATTTT
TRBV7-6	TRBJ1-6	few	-	CASSLDKDNSPLHF	TGTGCCAGCAGCCTTGACAAGGATAATTCACCCCTCCACTTT
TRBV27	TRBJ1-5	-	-	CASSLDARNQPQHF	TGTGCCAGCAGTTTGGACGCCCGGAATCAGCCCCAGCATTTT
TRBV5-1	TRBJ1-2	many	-	CASSFESRGGYTF	TGCGCCAGCAGCTTCGAGAGCCGGGGAGGCTACACCTTC
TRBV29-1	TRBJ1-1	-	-	CSVSPQAGLNTEAFF	TGCAGCGTTTCCCCGCAGGCGGGGTTGAACACTGAAGCTTTCTTT
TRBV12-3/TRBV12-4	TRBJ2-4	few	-	CPNLQILAKNIQYF	TGTCCCAACTTGCAGATTCTGGCCAAAAACATTCAGTACTTC
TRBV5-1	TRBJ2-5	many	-	CASSLTQGRQETQYF	TGCGCCAGCAGTCTAACTCAGGGGAGGCAAGAGACCCAGTACTTC
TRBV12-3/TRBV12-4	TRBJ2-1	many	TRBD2	CASSYGTSVYNEQFF	TGTGCCAGCAGTTATGGGACTAGCGTTTACAATGAGCAGTTCTTC
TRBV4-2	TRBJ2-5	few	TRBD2	CASSQGLAGQETQYF	TGTGCCAGCAGCCAAGGACTAGCGGGGCAAGAGACCCAGTACTTC
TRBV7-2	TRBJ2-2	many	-	CASSGKLVGELFF	TGTGCCAGCAGCGGTAAACTGGTCGGGGAGCTGTTTTTT
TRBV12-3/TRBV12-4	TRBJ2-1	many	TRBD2	CASTQTSGAQSEQFF	TGTGCCAGCACCCAGACTAGCGGGGCCCAGAGCGAGCAGTTCTTC
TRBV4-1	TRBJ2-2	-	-	CASSQDVGGTGELFF	TGCGCCAGCAGCCAAGATGTGGGGGGCACCGGGGAGCTGTTTTTT
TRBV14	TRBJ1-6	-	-	CASSYVPGGSPLHF	TGTGCCAGCAGTTACGTTCCGGGAGGATCACCCCTCCACTTT
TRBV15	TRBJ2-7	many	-	CATSASQGPYEQYF	TGTGCCACCAGCGCCAGCCAGGGGCCCTACGAGCAGTACTTC
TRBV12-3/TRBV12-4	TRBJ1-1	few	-	CASSLKRLNTEAFF	TGTGCCAGCAGTTTAAAGAGGTTGAACACTGAAGCTTTCTTT
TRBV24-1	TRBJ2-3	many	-	CATSGFFTDTQYF	TGTGCCACCAGTGGATTTTTCACAGATACGCAGTATTTT
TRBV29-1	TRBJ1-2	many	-	CSVGGMNYGYTF	TGCAGCGTTGGGGGGATGAACTATGGCTACACCTTC
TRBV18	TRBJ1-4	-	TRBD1	CASSPGQGRLFF	TGTGCCAGCTCACCTGGACAGGGAAGACTGTTTTTT
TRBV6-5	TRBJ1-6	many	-	CASSSHLDSPLHF	TGTGCCAGCAGTTCCCACTTGGATTCACCCCTCCACTTT
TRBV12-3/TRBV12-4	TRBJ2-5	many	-	CASRRGWEEETQYF	TGTGCCAGCAGGCGTGGTTGGGAGGAAGAGACCCAGTACTTC
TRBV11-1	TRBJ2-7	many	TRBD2	CASSFQRGPYAQYF	TGTGCCAGCAGCTTCCAGCGGGGACCCTACGCGCAGTACTTC
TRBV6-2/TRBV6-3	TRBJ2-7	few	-	CASSRPRGATYEQYF	TGTGCCAGCAGCCGCCCTCGGGGAGCGACCTACGAGCAGTACTTC
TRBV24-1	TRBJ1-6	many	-	CATSEQPNSPLHF	TGTGCCACCAGTGAACAGCCTAATTCACCCCTCCACTTT
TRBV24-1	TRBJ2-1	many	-	CATSDTKGVNNEQFF	TGTGCCACCAGTGACACGAAGGGGGTTAACAATGAGCAGTTCTTC
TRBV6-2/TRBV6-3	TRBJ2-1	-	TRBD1	CASSSGTGYNEQFF	TGTGCCAGCAGTTCCGGGACAGGGTACAATGAGCAGTTCTTC
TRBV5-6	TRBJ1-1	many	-	CASSLVGTDEAFF	TGTGCCAGCAGCTTGGTAGGGACCGATGAAGCTTTCTTT
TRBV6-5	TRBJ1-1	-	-	CASRGLTVMDTEAFF	TGTGCCAGCAGAGGCTTGACGGTTATGGACACTGAAGCTTTCTTT
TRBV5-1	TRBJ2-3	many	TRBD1	CASSSDRVMTDTQYF	TGCGCCAGCAGCTCGGACAGGGTCATGACAGATACGCAGTATTTT
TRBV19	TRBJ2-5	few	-	CASSIGPGSRTQYF	TGTGCCAGTAGTATAGGGCCCGGCAGTAGGACCCAGTACTTC
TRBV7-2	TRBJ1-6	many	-	CASSLALLRTDNSPLHF	TGTGCCAGCAGCTTAGCCCTCCTCCGGACAGATAATTCACCCCTCCACTTT
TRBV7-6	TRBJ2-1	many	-	CASSLSGYNEQFF	TGTGCCAGCAGCTTAAGTGGCTACAATGAGCAGTTCTTC
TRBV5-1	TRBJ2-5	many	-	CASSGSDGTSETQYF	TGCGCCAGCAGTGGGTCCGACGGGACTTCTGAGACCCAGTACTTC
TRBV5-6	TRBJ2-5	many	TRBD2	CASSLLSGTKETQYF	TGTGCCAGCAGCTTGCTCAGCGGGACGAAAGAGACCCAGTACTTC
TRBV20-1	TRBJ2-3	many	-	CSATGTRQLGPSTDTQYF	TGCAGTGCTACTGGAACTAGGCAGTTGGGGCCTAGCACAGATACGCAGTATTTT
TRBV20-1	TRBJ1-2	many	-	CSARDPDFPSYGYTF	TGCAGTGCTAGAGACCCGGACTTCCCCTCCTATGGCTACACCTTC
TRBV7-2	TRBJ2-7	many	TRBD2	CASSEGGLAGGNEQYF	TGTGCCAGCAGCGAGGGGGGACTAGCGGGAGGTAACGAGCAGTACTTC
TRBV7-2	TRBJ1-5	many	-	CASSFTGSGQPQHF	TGTGCCAGCAGCTTTACAGGGTCGGGGCAGCCCCAGCATTTT
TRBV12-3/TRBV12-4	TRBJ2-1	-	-	CASSLMSNEQFF	TGTGCCAGCAGTTTAATGAGTAATGAGCAGTTCTTC
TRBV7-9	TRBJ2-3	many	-	CASSSRAFTSTDTQYF	TGTGCCAGCAGCTCCCGGGCCTTTACTAGCACAGATACGCAGTATTTT
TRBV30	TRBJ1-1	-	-	CAWSRIGNTEAFF	TGTGCCTGGAGTAGAATAGGGAACACTGAAGCTTTCTTT
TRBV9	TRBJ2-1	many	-	CASSVELFNEQFF	TGTGCCAGCAGCGTAGAGCTCTTCAATGAGCAGTTCTTC